The 28 T cell receptor beta chains reported below all come from one sample, sequenced in a study of T-cell memory formation after mild COVID-19. Using its own MiXCR run on the 5' RACE reads, TCRdb lists one record per CDR3 protein. The repertoire holds approximately 350,000 distinct CDR3 sequences, with over 13% as singletons. The sample consisted of PBMCs or a T cell subset sorted from them (not recorded which). The source of these receptors is a man aged 18 to 29 who had mild COVID-19 (a few samples of this study predate the infection). Cell type and time point are not known.

The V call is TRBV20-1, the J call TRBJ2-1, with 8 bases matching TRBD2. This CDR3 region has 15 residues. Germline CDR1 DFQATT, CDR2 SNEGSKA (reference sequence). Trimming cost V 3 bases and J 9 bases; bases outside gene matches: 13. For the CDR3, the DNA is TGCAGTGCTAGTTATGCCCAGCGGGGGACCCGTGAGCAGTTCTTC. It translates to CSASYAQRGTREQFF.

Only a few counts were recorded for this clonotype. CDR3 coding DNA: TGCAGCGTTGAAGAACGGGGGCGGTACACTGAAGCTTTCTTT. This codes for CSVEERGRYTEAFF. J is TRBJ1-1 and V is TRBV29-1; D is possibly TRBD1 (6 bases). Germline CDR1 reads SQVTM; CDR2 reads ANQGSEA. Trimming removed 0 bases from V and 3 bases from J, with 11 bases in between. The CDR3 is 14 amino acids.

This clonotype has ten or more counts. The V and J genes are TRBV5-1 and TRBJ1-1; TRBD1 is a possible D gene (5 bases). The germline V gene encodes CDR1 SGHRS and CDR2 YFSETQ. The CDR3 is 17 amino acids. Trimming removed 4 bases at V and 0 bases at J, with 19 bases between. The CDR3 bases are TGCGCCAGCAGCGGAAATCAGGGTGACTTTATGAACACTGAAGCTTTCTTT. Translated, it gives CASSGNQGDFMNTEAFF.

The chain recombines TRBV6-2 or TRBV6-3 with TRBJ1-5, with 7 bases that match TRBD1. The V and J ends lost 7 bases and 4 bases, in that order; junction bases with no gene match: 4. CDR1 is MNHEY, CDR2 SVGEGT, per germline. The CDR3 spans 13 residues. The CDR3 reads CASTPGGNQPQHF. The CDR3 nucleotides are TGTGCCAGCACCCCAGGGGGGAATCAGCCCCAGCATTTT.

This clonotype has a handful of counts. The V gene is TRBV21-1, the J gene TRBJ2-7; TRBD1, as called in the table, went unchecked against the DNA. TRBV21-1 is classified as a pseudogene. The length of the CDR3 is 11 residues. In DNA form, the CDR3 reads TGTGCCAGCGCCGGGCACTACGAGCAGTACGTC. This sequence encodes CASAGHYEQYV.

This clonotype was found a few times. The V call is TRBV5-4, the J call TRBJ2-2; a weak D match, TRBD1 (5 bases). This CDR3 has 16 amino acids. The V gene lost 0 bases and the J gene lost 4 bases, with 13 bases spanning the gap. Germline V gives CDR1 SGHNT, CDR2 YYREEE (reference sequence). In nucleotides, the CDR3 is TGTGCCAGCAGCTTGGCCAGGGCCTCGGGCACCGGGGAGCTGTTTTTT. Translation: CASSLARASGTGELFF. Supplemented by reference TRBV5-4 and TRBJ2-2, the full variable domain reads ETGVTQSPTHLIKTRGQQVTLRCSSQSGHNTVSWYQQALGQGPQFIFQYYREEENGRGNFPPRFSGLQFPNYSSELNVNALELDDSALYLCASSLARASGTGELFFGEGSRLTVL.

Many counts were recorded for this clonotype. V usage is TRBV12-3 or TRBV12-4 and J usage is TRBJ2-2; 11 nucleotides line up with TRBD2. CDR3 size: 15 residues. J was trimmed by 2 bases and V by 6 bases; bases with no gene match: 2. CDR3 bases: TGTGCCAGCAGCCTAGCGGGGGGAAACACCGGGGAGCTGTTTTTT. It encodes CASSLAGGNTGELFF.

The rearrangement joins TRBV6-5 to TRBJ1-1; the D gene is possibly TRBD1 (6 bases). The germline V gene has CDR1 MNHEY and CDR2 SVGAGI. The V end lost 6 bases, the J end lost 5 bases, and 16 bases lay between the germline ends. The CDR3 has 14 amino acids. The CDR3 sequence is CASRPPTGFTEAFF. CDR3 sequence (DNA): TGTGCCAGCAGACCTCCAACAGGGTTTACTGAAGCTTTCTTT.

CDR3 in amino acids: CASSYWATANTEAFF. CDR3 in DNA: TGTGCCAGCAGTTACTGGGCTACAGCGAACACTGAAGCTTTCTTT. The chain uses TRBV6-2 or TRBV6-3 and TRBJ1-1; no firm D call. The V gene lost 1 base and the J gene lost 1 base, with 10 bases spanning the gap. The CDR3 totals 15 residues. CDR1 is MNHEY and CDR2 is SVGEGT in the germline V gene.

CDR3 nucleotides: TGTGCCAGCAGCCCATCAAACTTGGTCGGCACAGATACGCAGTATTTT. Translated, it gives CASSPSNLVGTDTQYF. V and J are TRBV9 and TRBJ2-3; D gene uncertain. The CDR3 runs 16 residues. Deletions cut 4 bases from V and 1 base from J, with 16 bases between. Germline assignment: CDR1 SGDLS and CDR2 YYNGEE.

This clonotype was found many times. The V gene is TRBV7-2, the J gene TRBJ1-1; a possible D gene is TRBD1 (5 bases). This CDR3 contains 13 residues. Trimming took 6 bases from V and 5 from J, leaving 13 bases between them. Looked up from germline, CDR1 is SGHTA and CDR2 is FQGNSA. In nucleotides, the CDR3 is TGTGCCAGCAGTTCTATCAGGGATACTGAAGCTTTCTTT. Protein product: CASSSIRDTEAFF.

This clonotype came up a few times. The chain combines TRBV6-2 or TRBV6-3 with TRBJ1-6; D remains unclear. Looked up from germline, CDR1 is MNHEY and CDR2 is SVGEGT. Trimming shortened V by 6 bases and J by 7 bases, and 4 bases separated the two germline ends. This CDR3 is 11 amino acids long. CDR3 residues: CASSRNSPLHF. CDR3 DNA sequence: TGTGCCAGCAGCCGGAATTCACCCCTCCACTTT.

In its sample, this clonotype was seen many times. The chain couples TRBV20-1 to TRBJ1-6; D is unclear. The CDR3 has 14 amino acids. CDR1 and CDR2 (germline): DFQATT, SNEGSKA (reference sequence). With 4 bases removed from V and 6 bases from J, the gap between germline ends came to 13 bases. This CDR3 is CSAIVLLGNSPLHF. CDR3 nucleotides: TGCAGTGCTATTGTCCTATTGGGTAATTCACCCCTCCACTTT.

The genes are TRBV7-9 and TRBJ2-3, with 8 bases matching TRBD2. The CDR3 is 16 amino acids. Looked up from germline, CDR1 is SEHNR and CDR2 is FQNEAQ (reference sequence). V gave up 8 bases and J gave up 3 bases; unmatched junction bases: 13. The CDR3 here is CASGQGGLVLTDTQYF. CDR3 sequence (DNA): TGTGCCAGCGGCCAAGGGGGACTAGTGTTAACAGATACGCAGTATTTT.

J is TRBJ2-4 and V is TRBV7-2, with D tentatively TRBD1 or TRBD2 (5 bases each). The germline V gene has CDR1 SGHTA and CDR2 FQGNSA. Deletions cut 5 bases from V and 8 bases from J, with 19 bases between. This CDR3 comprises 15 residues. CDR3 region: CASSVTYGQGDIQYF. The DNA for the CDR3 is TGTGCCAGCAGCGTCACTTACGGGCAGGGAGACATTCAGTACTTC.

In this sample, this clonotype turned up many times. For the CDR3, the DNA is TGCAGCGTTGACGAGGTTTCGCGTCCTGAAGCTTTCTTT. Its protein is CSVDEVSRPEAFF. V and J are TRBV29-1 and TRBJ1-1; D remains unclear. This CDR3 has 13 amino acids. Trimming shortened V by 3 bases and J by 6 bases, and 14 bases separated the two germline ends. The germline V gene has CDR1 SQVTM and CDR2 ANQGSEA.

This clonotype has only a few counts. The chain carries TRBV4-1 and TRBJ2-3, with D possibly being TRBD1 or TRBD2 (5 bases each). The germline V gene encodes CDR1 MGHRA and CDR2 YSYEKL. CDR3 length equals 15 residues. V was cut by 6 bases and J by 5 bases, with 18 bases left in between. CDR3 in DNA: TGCGCCAGCAGTGCCTACCGGGACCTTGGAGATACGCAGTATTTT. Translating it yields CASSAYRDLGDTQYF.

V is TRBV7-9 and J is TRBJ1-6; 7 nucleotides agree with TRBD1. The CDR3 is 16 residues long. The V gene's germline CDR1 is SEHNR and CDR2 FQNEAQ (reference sequence). The ends lost 4 bases at V and 4 bases at J; junction bases unmatched: 7. The CDR3 loop is CASSYVRGRYNSPLHF. CDR3 bases: TGTGCCAGCAGCTATGTCAGGGGGAGATATAATTCACCCCTCCACTTT.

The chain employs TRBV6-5 and TRBJ2-7; 7 bases are a match to TRBD1. Germline V gives CDR1 MNHEY, CDR2 SVGAGI. This CDR3 comprises 13 residues. V gave up 4 bases and J gave up 3 bases; unmatched junction bases: 3. The chain's CDR3 is CASSSGQVYEQYF. The CDR3 DNA sequence: TGTGCCAGCAGTTCCGGACAGGTCTACGAGCAGTACTTC.

The genes are TRBV7-2 and TRBJ2-5; TRBD2 matches 9 bases. Germline CDR1 SGHTA, CDR2 FQGNSA. With V trimmed by 1 base and J by 3 bases, 9 bases remained unmatched. CDR3 length equals 17 residues. CDR3 DNA: TGTGCCAGCAGCTTAGGTGGCGGGGGGGCCGACAAAGAGACCCAGTACTTC. It is translated as CASSLGGGGADKETQYF. Variable domain in full (rest from reference TRBV7-2 and TRBJ2-5): GAGVSQSPSNKVTEKGKDVELRCDPISGHTALYWYRQSLGQGLEFLIYFQGNSAPDKSGLPSDRFSAERTGGSVSTLTIQRTQQEDSAVYLCASSLGGGGADKETQYFGPGTRLLVL.

Worth noting for this clonotype: A much more abundant neighbour one base away suggests this may be a read error. J is TRBJ1-2 and V is TRBV25-1; no definite D call. The CDR3 extends over 11 amino acids. Per germline, CDR1 MGHDK and CDR2 SYGVNS. Trimming took off 5 bases at V and 2 bases at J, with 3 bases between the two ends. CDR3: CASSRNYGYTF. The CDR3 DNA follows: TGTGCCAGCAGTCGAAACTATGGCTACACCTTC.

This sequence joins TRBV4-2 and TRBJ2-3, with D hard to call. V lost 1 base and J lost 0, with 8 bases in between. Germline V lookup: CDR1 LGHNA, CDR2 YNFKEQ. The CDR3 contains 15 residues. The CDR3 region has the DNA TGTGCCAGCAGCCAAGTGGAAGCGAGCACAGATACGCAGTATTTT. It codes for CASSQVEASTDTQYF.

The J gene is TRBJ2-1, the V gene TRBV14, with 9 bases lining up with TRBD2. CDR3 size: 18 residues. From germline, CDR1 is SGHDN and CDR2 FVKESK. The V segment lost 0 bases and the J segment 1 base; nucleotides outside the gene matches: 7. CDR3 sequence (DNA): TGTGCCAGCAGCCAAGATATTGTGGCGGGGGGGTCCTACAATGAGCAGTTCTTC. Translating gives CASSQDIVAGGSYNEQFF. Together with reference TRBV14 and TRBJ2-1, the CDR3 gives the full variable domain: EAGVTQFPSHSVIEKGQTVTLRCDPISGHDNLYWYRRVMGKEIKFLLHFVKESKQDESGMPNNRFLAERTGGTYSTLKVQPAELEDSGVYFCASSQDIVAGGSYNEQFFGPGTRLTVL.

This clonotype showed up just a few times. This chain connects TRBV12-3 or TRBV12-4 to TRBJ2-5; the D is unclear. V was clipped by 4 bases and J by 1 base, with 13 bases between them. The CDR3 runs 15 residues. DNA for the CDR3: TGTGCCAGCAGTTCTCGAAGCGCCGGCCAAGAGACCCAGTACTTC. Amino acids: CASSSRSAGQETQYF.

This sequence joins TRBV16 and TRBJ2-1; possibly TRBD1 for D (5 bases). The V gene lost 1 base and the J gene lost 10 bases, with 5 bases spanning the gap. The CDR3 contains 11 residues. Germline V gene lookup returns CDR1 KGHSY and CDR2 FQNENV. CDR3 DNA sequence: TGTGCCAGCAGCCAATGGACAGAGCAGTTCTTC. This sequence encodes CASSQWTEQFF.

A few counts support this clonotype. The chain recombines TRBV5-4 with TRBJ2-2; TRBD1 matches at 9 bases. CDR1 and CDR2 (germline): SGHNT, YYREEE (reference sequence). This CDR3 is built from 16 residues. After removal of 2 bases from V and 3 bases from J, the junction contained 5 bases not matched to a gene. CDR3 in amino acids: CASSFGGTGYTGELFF. CDR3 DNA sequence: TGTGCCAGCAGCTTTGGCGGGACAGGGTACACCGGGGAGCTGTTTTTT.

This clonotype was counted a few times. The V gene is TRBV3-1, the J gene TRBJ2-3; a weak D match, TRBD2 (6 bases). CDR1 and CDR2 from the germline V gene are LGHDT and YNNKEL (reference sequence). The V end was cut by 1 base, the J end by 2 bases, with 10 bases between. There are 15 residues in the CDR3. CDR3 region: CASSQGGVLTDTQYF. CDR3 sequence (DNA): TGTGCCAGCAGCCAAGGGGGGGTACTCACAGATACGCAGTATTTT.

Ten or more counts support this clonotype. The CDR3 region is CASSLSSVSTGELFF. CDR3 DNA sequence: TGTGCCAGCAGCTTATCCTCAGTCTCGACCGGGGAGCTGTTTTTT. This chain links TRBV7-9 with TRBJ2-2; D is unclear. The CDR3 spans 15 residues. Trimming stripped 2 bases from V and 5 bases from J, with 12 bases between. CDR1 and CDR2 (germline): SEHNR, FQNEAQ (reference sequence).